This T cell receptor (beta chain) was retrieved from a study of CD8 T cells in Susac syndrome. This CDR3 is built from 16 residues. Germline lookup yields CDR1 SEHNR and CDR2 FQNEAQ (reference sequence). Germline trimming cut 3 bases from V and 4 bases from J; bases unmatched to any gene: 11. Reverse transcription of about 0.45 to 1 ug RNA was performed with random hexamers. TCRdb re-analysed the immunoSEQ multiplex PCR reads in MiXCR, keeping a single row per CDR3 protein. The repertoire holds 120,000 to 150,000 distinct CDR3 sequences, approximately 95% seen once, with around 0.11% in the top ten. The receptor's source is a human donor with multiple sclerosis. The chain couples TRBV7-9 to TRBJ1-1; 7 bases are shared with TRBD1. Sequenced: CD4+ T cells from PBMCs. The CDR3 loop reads CASSFGQAALSTEAFF. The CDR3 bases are TGTGCCAGCAGCTTCGGACAGGCCGCACTGAGCACTGAAGCTTTCTTT.